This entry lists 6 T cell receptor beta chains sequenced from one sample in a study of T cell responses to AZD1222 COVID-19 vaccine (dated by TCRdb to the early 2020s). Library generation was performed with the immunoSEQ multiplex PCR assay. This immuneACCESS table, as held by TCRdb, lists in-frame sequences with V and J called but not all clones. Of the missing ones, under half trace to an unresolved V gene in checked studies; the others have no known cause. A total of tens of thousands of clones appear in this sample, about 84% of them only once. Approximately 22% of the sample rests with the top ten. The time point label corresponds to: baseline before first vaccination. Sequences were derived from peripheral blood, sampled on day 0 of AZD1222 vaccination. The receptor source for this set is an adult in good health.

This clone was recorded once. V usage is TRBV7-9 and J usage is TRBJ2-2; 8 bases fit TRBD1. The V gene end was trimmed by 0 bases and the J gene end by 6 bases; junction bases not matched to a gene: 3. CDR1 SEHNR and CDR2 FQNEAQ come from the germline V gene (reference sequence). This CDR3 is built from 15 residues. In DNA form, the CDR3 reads TGTGCCAGCAGCTTAGCGTCAGGGGGCTCCGGGGAGCTGTTTTTT. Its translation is CASSLASGGSGELFF.

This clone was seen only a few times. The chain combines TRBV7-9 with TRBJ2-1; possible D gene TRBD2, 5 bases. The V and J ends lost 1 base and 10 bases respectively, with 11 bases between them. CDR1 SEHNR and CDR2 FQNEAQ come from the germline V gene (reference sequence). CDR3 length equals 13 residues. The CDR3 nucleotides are TGTGCCAGCAGCTTAGTAAACGACTACGAGCAGTTCTTC. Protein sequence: CASSLVNDYEQFF.

The DNA of the CDR3 is TGTGCCAGCAGCATTTTGGGTGCAACTAATGAAAAACTGTTTTTT. Amino acid sequence: CASSILGATNEKLFF. The V and J genes are TRBV7-9 and TRBJ1-4; no firm D call. CDR3 size: 15 residues. The germline V gene has CDR1 SEHNR and CDR2 FQNEAQ (reference sequence). V was cut by 5 bases and J by 0 bases, with 10 bases left in between.

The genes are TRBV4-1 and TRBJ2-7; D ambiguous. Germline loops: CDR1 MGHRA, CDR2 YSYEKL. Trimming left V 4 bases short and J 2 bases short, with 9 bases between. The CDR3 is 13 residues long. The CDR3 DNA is TGCGCCAGCAGCCCGACTGGCCCCTACGAGCAGTACTTC. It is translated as CASSPTGPYEQYF.

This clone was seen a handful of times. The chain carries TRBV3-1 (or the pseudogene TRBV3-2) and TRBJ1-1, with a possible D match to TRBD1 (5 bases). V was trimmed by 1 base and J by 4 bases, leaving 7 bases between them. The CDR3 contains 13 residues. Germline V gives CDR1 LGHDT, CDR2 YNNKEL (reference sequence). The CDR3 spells CASSQARGTEAFF. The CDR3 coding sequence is TGTGCCAGCAGCCAAGCTAGGGGCACTGAAGCTTTCTTT.

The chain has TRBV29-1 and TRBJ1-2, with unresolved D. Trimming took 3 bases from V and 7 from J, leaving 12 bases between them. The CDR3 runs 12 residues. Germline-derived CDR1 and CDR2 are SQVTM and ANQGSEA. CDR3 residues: CSVDSLDAGYTF. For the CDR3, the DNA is TGCAGCGTTGACTCCCTCGACGCTGGCTACACCTTC.